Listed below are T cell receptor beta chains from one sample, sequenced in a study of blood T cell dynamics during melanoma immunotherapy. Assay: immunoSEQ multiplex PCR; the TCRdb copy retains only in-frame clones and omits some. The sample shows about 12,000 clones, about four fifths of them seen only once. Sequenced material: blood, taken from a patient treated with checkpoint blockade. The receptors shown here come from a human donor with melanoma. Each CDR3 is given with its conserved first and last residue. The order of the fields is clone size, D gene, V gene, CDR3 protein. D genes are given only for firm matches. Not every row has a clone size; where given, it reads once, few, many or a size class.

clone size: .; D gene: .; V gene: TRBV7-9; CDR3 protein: CASSPAGASSYEQYF
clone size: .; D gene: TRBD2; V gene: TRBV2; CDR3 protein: CASTETAGGPWEQFF
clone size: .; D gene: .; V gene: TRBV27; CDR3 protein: CASSLSQVIGGSPLHF
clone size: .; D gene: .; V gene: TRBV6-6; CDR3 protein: CASSFRDHNQPQHF
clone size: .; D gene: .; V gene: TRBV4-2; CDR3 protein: CASSQEGRALVTDTQYF
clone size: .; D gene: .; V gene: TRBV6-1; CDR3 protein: CASIIVTEAFF
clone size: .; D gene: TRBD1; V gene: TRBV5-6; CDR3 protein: CASSLATGTPGNTIYF
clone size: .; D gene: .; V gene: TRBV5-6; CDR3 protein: CASSRTANEKLFF
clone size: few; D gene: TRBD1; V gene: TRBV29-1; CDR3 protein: CSVERTGKNIQYF
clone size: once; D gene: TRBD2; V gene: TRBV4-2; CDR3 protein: CASSQDLAGGYEQYF
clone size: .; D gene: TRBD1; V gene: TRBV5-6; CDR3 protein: CASSPEQGLGHEQYF
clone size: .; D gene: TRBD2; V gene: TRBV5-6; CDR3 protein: CASSPVGGGARGTQYF
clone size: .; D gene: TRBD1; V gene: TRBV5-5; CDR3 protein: CASSSGQVGNTGELFF
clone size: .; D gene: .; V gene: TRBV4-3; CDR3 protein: CASSHGVRTPEQFF
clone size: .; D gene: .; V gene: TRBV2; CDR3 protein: CASSDGQTNQPQHF